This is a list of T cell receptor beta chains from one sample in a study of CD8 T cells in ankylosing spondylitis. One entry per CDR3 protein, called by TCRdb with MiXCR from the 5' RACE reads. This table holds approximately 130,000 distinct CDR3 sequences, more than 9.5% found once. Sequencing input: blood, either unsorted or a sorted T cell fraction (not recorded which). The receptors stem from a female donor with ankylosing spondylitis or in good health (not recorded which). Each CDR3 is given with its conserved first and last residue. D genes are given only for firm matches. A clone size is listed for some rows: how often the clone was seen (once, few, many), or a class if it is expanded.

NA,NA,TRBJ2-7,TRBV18,TGTGCCAGCTCACCACCAGGCCACTACGAGCAGTACTTC,CASSPPGHYEQYF
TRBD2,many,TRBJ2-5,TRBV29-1,TGCAGCGTCGGGACTAGCGGGGGGGTTGAGACCCAGTACTTC,CSVGTSGGVETQYF
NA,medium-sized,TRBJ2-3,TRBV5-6,TGTGCCAGCAGCCCAGGACGGGGCACAGATACGCAGTATTTT,CASSPGRGTDTQYF
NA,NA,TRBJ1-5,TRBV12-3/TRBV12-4,TGTGCCAGCAGTTTCAGTCAGGTGGCGGTTGACAATCAGCCCCAGCATTTT,CASSFSQVAVDNQPQHF
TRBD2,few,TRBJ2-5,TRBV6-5,TGTGCCAGCAGTTTCCCCGGGACTAGCTCTTTGGAGACCCAGTACTTC,CASSFPGTSSLETQYF
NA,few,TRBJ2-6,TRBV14,TGTGCCAGCAGCCAAGATCGGTGGAACTCTGGGGCCAACGTCCTGACTTTC,CASSQDRWNSGANVLTF
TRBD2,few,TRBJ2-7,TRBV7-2,TGTGCCAGCAGCTTAGAGGGGACTAGCGGGAGTGTTGAGCAGTACTTC,CASSLEGTSGSVEQYF
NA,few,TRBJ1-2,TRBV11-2,TGTGCCAGCAGCTTAAATGCCCGGGAGGGCTACACCTTC,CASSLNAREGYTF
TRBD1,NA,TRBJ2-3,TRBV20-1,TGCTGCGCTCCGGGACAGGGCAAGGGGGGTAGCACAGATACGCAGTATTTT,CCAPGQGKGGSTDTQYF
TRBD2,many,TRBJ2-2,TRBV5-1,TGCGCCAGCAGCTTCTCTAGCGGGGACACCGGGGAGCTGTTTTTT,CASSFSSGDTGELFF
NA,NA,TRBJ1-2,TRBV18,TGTGCCAGCTCACCCGACTGGGGGAGGAACTATGGCTACACCTTC,CASSPDWGRNYGYTF
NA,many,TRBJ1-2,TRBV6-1,TGTGCCAGTAGGGAAAACTTTAACTATGGCTACACCTTC,CASRENFNYGYTF
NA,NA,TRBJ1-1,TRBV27,TGTGCCAGCAGACGGAACGCGGTTCCGGGACAAGTTGTTGAAGCTTTCTTT,CASRRNAVPGQVVEAFF
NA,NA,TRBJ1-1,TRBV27,TGTGCCAGCAGTTTATACCTCGACAGGAACACTGAAGCTTTCTTT,CASSLYLDRNTEAFF
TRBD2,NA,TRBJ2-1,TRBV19,TGTGCCAGTAGTATTTGGACTAGCACGTACAATGAGCAGTTCTTC,CASSIWTSTYNEQFF
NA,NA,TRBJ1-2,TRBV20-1,TGCAGTGCTAGAGTAGCTCCGGGGAGTGGCTACACCTTC,CSARVAPGSGYTF
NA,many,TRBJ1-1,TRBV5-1,TGCGCCAGCCAGCCATGGGTAGGTGTGGACACTGAAGCTTTCTTT,CASQPWVGVDTEAFF
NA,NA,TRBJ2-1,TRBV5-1,TGCGCCAGCAGCCCCCTCCAGACCTACAATGAGCAGTTCTTC,CASSPLQTYNEQFF
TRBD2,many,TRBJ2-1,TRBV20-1,TGCAGTGCTACAGCGGGAGGAATCGATGAGCAGTTCTTC,CSATAGGIDEQFF
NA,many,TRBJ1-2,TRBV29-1,TGCAGCGTTGAAGATTATTCACAGGGTAACTATGGCTACACCTTC,CSVEDYSQGNYGYTF
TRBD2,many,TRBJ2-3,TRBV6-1,TGTGCCAGCAGAGAGCCTGGGAGGGCTTTCGGATATACGCAGTATTTT,CASREPGRAFGYTQYF